What follows are 8 T cell receptor beta chains derived from one specimen sequenced in a study of T cell changes during pregnancy in multiple sclerosis. The table came from immunoSEQ multiplex PCR; TCRdb's copy has only in-frame clones and leaves some out. The repertoire has about 40,000 clones, about 91% of them found once; the top ten carry 0.5%. The sample was CD4+ T cells from peripheral blood mononuclear cells, taken in the second trimester of pregnancy. These receptors were collected from a female donor in good health, enrolled as a control in a pregnancy study.

The genes are TRBV28 and TRBJ1-4, with 7 bases fitting TRBD1. The V and J ends lost 7 bases and 7 bases, in that order; junction bases with no gene match: 3. This CDR3 region has 12 residues. The germline CDR1 and CDR2 sequences are MDHEN and SYDVKM. The CDR3 coding sequence is TGTGCCAGCACCCAGGGGGTTGAAAAACTGTTTTTT. This translates into CASTQGVEKLFF.

The chain is built from TRBV11-3 and TRBJ2-2; D is possibly TRBD2 (5 bases). CDR3 length equals 12 residues. V was trimmed by 5 bases and J by 7 bases, leaving 8 bases between them. Germline V lookup: CDR1 SGHNT, CDR2 YENEEA. The DNA of the CDR3 is TGTGCCAGCAGCCCGCGGGTCGGGGAGCTGTTTTTT. Encoded protein: CASSPRVGELFF.

V usage is TRBV5-1 and J usage is TRBJ1-2; no definite D call. The CDR3 length is 13 residues. The germline CDR1 and CDR2 sequences are SGHRS and YFSETQ. V dropped 4 bases and J dropped 2 bases, with 9 bases sitting between them. Written as DNA, the CDR3 is TGCGCCAGCAGCGGCGACGGGAACTATGGCTACACCTTC. It translates to CASSGDGNYGYTF.

The rearrangement uses TRBV7-8 and TRBJ1-3; D is perhaps TRBD1 (5 bases). This CDR3 has 16 amino acids. V lost 2 bases and J 2 bases, leaving 13 bases between the germline ends. Per the germline V gene, CDR1 is SGHVS and CDR2 is FQNEAQ. The CDR3 bases are TGTGCCAGCAGCTTAAGGGGCAGTCGAACTGGAAACACCATATATTTT. Translated, it gives CASSLRGSRTGNTIYF.

This rearrangement joins TRBV10-3 to TRBJ1-6; TRBD1 is a possible D gene (6 bases). Germline CDR1 ENHRY, CDR2 SYGVKD. V was trimmed by 6 bases and J by 5 bases, leaving 14 bases between them. The CDR3 runs 15 residues. CDR3 DNA: TGTGCCATCAGGGACAGTATGACTGATAATTCACCCCTCCACTTT. Protein sequence: CAIRDSMTDNSPLHF.

This clone was recorded only once. CDR3: CASSLWGEGVFGGNQPQHF. For the CDR3, the DNA is TGTGCCAGCAGTTTATGGGGAGAGGGGGTATTTGGGGGCAATCAGCCCCAGCATTTT. The V and J genes are TRBV27 and TRBJ1-5, with D maybe TRBD1 (6 bases). This CDR3 is built from 19 residues. Trimming shortened V by 1 base and J by 2 bases, and 21 bases separated the two germline ends. Germline values: CDR1 MNHEY, CDR2 SMNVEV (reference sequence).

This clone was seen just once. This sequence joins TRBV7-8 and TRBJ2-7, with 10 bases identical to TRBD2. This CDR3 contains 15 residues. Per germline, CDR1 SGHVS and CDR2 FQNEAQ. V was clipped by 0 bases and J by 4 bases; unmatched bases: 3. Here the CDR3 reads CASSLAPGLAYEQYF. In nucleotides, the CDR3 is TGTGCCAGCAGCTTAGCCCCGGGACTAGCGTACGAGCAGTACTTC.

The rearrangement links TRBV15 to TRBJ2-7; 7 nucleotides align to TRBD1. The CDR3 sequence is 16 residues long. J gave up 3 bases and V 4 bases, and 12 bases lay outside the gene matches. CDR1 is LNHNV, CDR2 YYDKDF, per germline (reference sequence). In nucleotides, the CDR3 is TGTGCCACCAGCACTTCCCCGGGACAGACCTTCTACGAGCAGTACTTC. It specifies CATSTSPGQTFYEQYF.